Listed below are T cell receptor beta chains from one sample, sequenced in a study of CD8+ T cells in alopecia areata. Only in-frame clones appear in the TCRdb table, and some are missing; sequencing was by immunoSEQ multiplex PCR. The sample contains 190,000 or so clones, roughly 61% of which appear only once. Source: CD8+ T cells sorted from blood, taken at week 24, from a patient treated with tofacitinib. The origin of the receptors is a human donor with alopecia areata. CDR3s leave out the opening cysteine and the closing phenylalanine or tryptophan. Each record gives: CDR3 protein, J gene, V gene, CDR3 length, D gene. The D gene is left open where the match is weak.

cdr3_aa: ASSLGGSTEAF
j_call: TRBJ1-1
v_call: TRBV5-6
cdr3_length: 11
d_call: -

cdr3_aa: ASSTSTGDLYGYT
j_call: TRBJ1-2
v_call: TRBV7-9
cdr3_length: 13
d_call: -

cdr3_aa: ASSPLLVTGELF
j_call: TRBJ2-2
v_call: TRBV7-2
cdr3_length: 12
d_call: -

cdr3_aa: ASSLGTYEQY
j_call: TRBJ2-7
v_call: TRBV5-6
cdr3_length: 10
d_call: -

cdr3_aa: ASKNTGELF
j_call: TRBJ2-2
v_call: TRBV6-5
cdr3_length: 9
d_call: -

cdr3_aa: ASSLTSGYYIEDEQF
j_call: TRBJ2-1
v_call: TRBV9
cdr3_length: 15
d_call: TRBD2

cdr3_aa: ASSLGPSPGELF
j_call: TRBJ2-2
v_call: TRBV7-9
cdr3_length: 12
d_call: -

cdr3_aa: ASSSLTGDDGYT
j_call: TRBJ1-2
v_call: TRBV13
cdr3_length: 12
d_call: TRBD1

cdr3_aa: ARQGPPGELF
j_call: TRBJ2-2
v_call: TRBV7-2
cdr3_length: 10
d_call: TRBD1

cdr3_aa: ASGVRSYNEQF
j_call: TRBJ2-1
v_call: TRBV27
cdr3_length: 11
d_call: -

cdr3_aa: AWSEGDTQY
j_call: TRBJ2-3
v_call: TRBV30
cdr3_length: 9
d_call: -

cdr3_aa: ASSKTGPNNQPQH
j_call: TRBJ1-5
v_call: TRBV27
cdr3_length: 13
d_call: -

cdr3_aa: ASGGNTEAF
j_call: TRBJ1-1
v_call: TRBV25-1
cdr3_length: 9
d_call: -

cdr3_aa: ASIRGGPGTQY
j_call: TRBJ2-5
v_call: TRBV6-4
cdr3_length: 11
d_call: -

cdr3_aa: ASSLAPGTTDTQY
j_call: TRBJ2-3
v_call: TRBV5-1
cdr3_length: 13
d_call: -

cdr3_aa: ASRDGLSGNTIY
j_call: TRBJ1-3
v_call: TRBV5-6
cdr3_length: 12
d_call: -

cdr3_aa: ASSRGGVDTQY
j_call: TRBJ2-3
v_call: TRBV13
cdr3_length: 11
d_call: -

cdr3_aa: ASSVQGRNQPQH
j_call: TRBJ1-5
v_call: TRBV5-6
cdr3_length: 12
d_call: -

cdr3_aa: ASSSTTNEQY
j_call: TRBJ2-7
v_call: TRBV11-2
cdr3_length: 10
d_call: -

cdr3_aa: SALNTEAF
j_call: TRBJ1-1
v_call: TRBV29-1
cdr3_length: 8
d_call: -

cdr3_aa: ASSLVGSQPQH
j_call: TRBJ1-5
v_call: TRBV7-2
cdr3_length: 11
d_call: -

cdr3_aa: SGSGKGTEAF
j_call: TRBJ1-1
v_call: TRBV29-1
cdr3_length: 10
d_call: -

cdr3_aa: ATSPGTGVSPLH
j_call: TRBJ1-6
v_call: TRBV6-1
cdr3_length: 12
d_call: TRBD1

cdr3_aa: ASSLQGVNQPQH
j_call: TRBJ1-5
v_call: TRBV27
cdr3_length: 12
d_call: TRBD1

cdr3_aa: ASSVGGSYPTNEKLF
j_call: TRBJ1-4
v_call: TRBV9
cdr3_length: 15
d_call: -

cdr3_aa: ASSQPLPGQLGSPLH
j_call: TRBJ1-6
v_call: TRBV23-1
cdr3_length: 15
d_call: -

cdr3_aa: ASSPNAAHEQY
j_call: TRBJ2-7
v_call: TRBV27
cdr3_length: 11
d_call: -